Shown below are 9 T cell receptor beta chains from a single sample sequenced in a study of blood T cell repertoires in COVID-19. TCRdb's table, derived via immunoSEQ multiplex PCR, lists solely in-frame clones and lacks some. The sample has a few hundred thousand clones, over 75% seen once; the top ten hold around 12%. The sample taken for sequencing was peripheral blood. These TCRs come from a woman in her sixties or seventies with acute or convalescent COVID-19.

This chain links TRBV9 with TRBJ1-4; tentative D call: TRBD1 (5 bases). The CDR3 runs 15 residues. Germline lookup yields CDR1 SGDLS and CDR2 YYNGEE. V dropped 0 bases and J dropped 4 bases, with 10 bases sitting between them. CDR3 nucleotide sequence: TGTGCCAGCAGCGTAGCCAGGGATGTTAATGAAAAACTGTTTTTT. Its protein product is CASSVARDVNEKLFF.

This clone was seen just once. The chain has TRBV11-2 and TRBJ2-1; D not certain. Germline V gene lookup returns CDR1 SGHAT and CDR2 FQNNGV. The CDR3 covers 11 residues. V was clipped by 3 bases and J by 10 bases, with 7 bases between them. This CDR3 reads CASSFSREQFF. CDR3 in DNA: TGTGCCAGCAGCTTCTCGAGGGAGCAGTTCTTC. The whole variable domain, remainder taken from reference TRBV11-2 and TRBJ2-1, is EAGVAQSPRYKIIEKRQSVAFWCNPISGHATLYWYQQILGQGPKLLIQFQNNGVVDDSQLPKDRFSAERLKGVDSTLKIQPAKLEDSAVYLCASSFSREQFFGPGTRLTVL.

V is TRBV19 and J is TRBJ2-1; TRBD2 matches at 13 bases. V lost 3 bases, J lost 4 bases, and 0 bases stayed unmatched. Germline CDR1 reads LNHDA; CDR2 reads SQIVND (reference sequence). The CDR3 has 15 residues. This CDR3 reads CASSMTSGRYNEQFF. The CDR3 bases are TGTGCCAGTAGTATGACTAGCGGGAGGTACAATGAGCAGTTCTTC.

The gene calls are TRBV7-2 and TRBJ2-4, with a tentative D call TRBD2 (6 bases). The CDR3 has 14 amino acids. Germline V gene lookup returns CDR1 SGHTA and CDR2 FQGNSA. Trimming took 2 bases from V and 9 from J, leaving 14 bases between them. The CDR3 loop reads CASSLTITEGIQYF. The DNA of the CDR3 is TGTGCCAGCAGCTTAACTATTACGGAGGGCATTCAGTACTTC.

The chain links TRBV27 to TRBJ2-7, with TRBD1 matching over 7 bases. CDR1 and CDR2 (germline): MNHEY, SMNVEV (reference sequence). Trimming took 3 bases from V and 2 from J; bases not matched to a gene: 1. The CDR3 has 13 residues. The CDR3 region is CASSLDRTYEQYF. The CDR3 nucleotides read TGTGCCAGCAGTTTGGACAGGACCTACGAGCAGTACTTC.

The chain uses TRBV7-9 and TRBJ2-1; 10 nucleotides match TRBD2. The CDR3 extends over 16 amino acids. Germline CDR1 reads SEHNR; CDR2 reads FQNEAQ (reference sequence). The V and J ends lost 4 bases and 1 base, in that order; junction bases with no gene match: 4. The CDR3 region is CASSSLGLASYNEQFF. For the CDR3, the DNA is TGTGCCAGCAGCTCACTGGGACTAGCGTCCTACAATGAGCAGTTCTTC. The complete variable domain, with remaining parts taken from reference TRBV7-9 and TRBJ2-1, reads DTGVSQNPRHKITKRGQNVTFRCDPISEHNRLYWYRQTLGQGPEFLTYFQNEAQLEKSRLLSDRFSAERPKGSFSTLEIQRTEQGDSAMYLCASSSLGLASYNEQFFGPGTRLTVL.

The chain links TRBV19 to TRBJ2-7, with TRBD1 identical over 7 bases. Germline CDR1 and CDR2: LNHDA and SQIVND (reference sequence). V lost 2 bases, J lost 6 bases, and 10 bases stayed unmatched. CDR3 length: 15 amino acids. DNA of the CDR3: TGTGCCAGTAGTATAAGAGACCTAGCAGGGGGCGAGCAGTACTTC. It translates to CASSIRDLAGGEQYF.

The rearrangement uses TRBV5-1 and TRBJ2-2; D is unresolved. Germline CDR1 reads SGHRS; CDR2 reads YFSETQ. The CDR3 spans 13 residues. Trimming shortened V by 0 bases and J by 4 bases, and 4 bases separated the two germline ends. This CDR3 is CASSLGATGELFF. The CDR3 coding sequence is TGCGCCAGCAGCTTGGGGGCCACCGGGGAGCTGTTTTTT.

The rearrangement uses TRBV19 and TRBJ2-6, with TRBD1 identical over 7 bases. The CDR3 is 19 amino acids. The germline CDR1 and CDR2 sequences are LNHDA and SQIVND (reference sequence). V dropped 7 bases and J dropped 4; count of bases not matched to a gene: 19. For the CDR3, the DNA is TGTGCCAGTACCGCTCCCCCACGACAGGGACCTTCGGGGGCCAACGTCCTGACTTTC. Translating gives CASTAPPRQGPSGANVLTF.